This T cell receptor beta chain was captured in a study of blood T cell repertoires in COVID-19. Study information: Acute and convalescent COVID-19 specimens originated in the United States, Italy and Spain. The cDNA or gDNA used as material had been derived from T cells, B-cell-depleted T cells, or PBMCs.

Germline trimming cut 4 bases from V and 0 bases from J; bases unmatched to any gene: 3. CDR3 size: 15 residues. Germline loops: CDR1 MGHRA, CDR2 YSYEKL. Assay used: immunoSEQ multiplex PCR; TCRdb lists only in-frame clones, some missing. The sample comprises nearly 40,000 clones, about 86% of which are singletons, and approximately 20% rests with the top ten. The V gene is TRBV4-1, the J gene TRBJ2-3; 8 nucleotides align to TRBD1. This clonotype originated in a man between 50 and 59 years old in a cohort sampled during active COVID-19. Input material: peripheral blood. CDR3 amino acids: CASSRGTGSTDTQYF. CDR3 DNA: TGCGCCAGCAGCCGAGGGACAGGCAGCACAGATACGCAGTATTTT.